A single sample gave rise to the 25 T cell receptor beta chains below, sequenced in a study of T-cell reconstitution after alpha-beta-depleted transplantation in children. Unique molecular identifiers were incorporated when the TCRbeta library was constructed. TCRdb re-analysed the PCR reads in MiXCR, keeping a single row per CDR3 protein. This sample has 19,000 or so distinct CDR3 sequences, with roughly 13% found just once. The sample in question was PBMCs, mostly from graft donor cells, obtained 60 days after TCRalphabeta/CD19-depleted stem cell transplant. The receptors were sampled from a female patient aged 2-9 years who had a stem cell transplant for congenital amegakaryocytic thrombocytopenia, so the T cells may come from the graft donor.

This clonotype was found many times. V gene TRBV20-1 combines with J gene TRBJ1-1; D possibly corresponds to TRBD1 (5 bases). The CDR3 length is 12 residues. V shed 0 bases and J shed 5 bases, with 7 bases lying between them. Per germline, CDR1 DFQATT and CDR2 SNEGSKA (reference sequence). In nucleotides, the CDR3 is TGCAGTGCTAGAGACAGGGCTACTGAAGCTTTCTTT. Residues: CSARDRATEAFF.

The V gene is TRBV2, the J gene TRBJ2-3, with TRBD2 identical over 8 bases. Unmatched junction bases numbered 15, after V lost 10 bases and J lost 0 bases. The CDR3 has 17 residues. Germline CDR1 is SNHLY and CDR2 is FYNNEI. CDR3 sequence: CAICLERASGSTDTQYF. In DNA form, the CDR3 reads TGTGCCATCTGTTTAGAAAGGGCTAGCGGGAGCACAGATACGCAGTATTTT. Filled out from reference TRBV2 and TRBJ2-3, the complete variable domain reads EPEVTQTPSHQVTQMGQEVILRCVPISNHLYFYWYRQILGQKVEFLVSFYNNEISEKSEIFDDQFSVERPDGSNFTLKIRSTKLEDSAMYFCAICLERASGSTDTQYFGPGTRLTVL.

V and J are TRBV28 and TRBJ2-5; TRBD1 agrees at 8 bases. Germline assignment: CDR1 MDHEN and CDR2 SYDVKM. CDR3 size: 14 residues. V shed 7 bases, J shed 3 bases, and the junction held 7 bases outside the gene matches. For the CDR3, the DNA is TGTGCCAGCAAGTTACAGGGGGGAAAAGAGACCCAGTACTTC. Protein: CASKLQGGKETQYF.

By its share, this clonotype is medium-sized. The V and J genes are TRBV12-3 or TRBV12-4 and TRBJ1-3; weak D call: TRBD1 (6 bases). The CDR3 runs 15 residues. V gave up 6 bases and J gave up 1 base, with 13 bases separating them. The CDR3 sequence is CASSLTGPSGNTIYF. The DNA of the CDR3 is TGTGCCAGCAGCCTGACAGGCCCATCTGGAAACACCATATATTTT.

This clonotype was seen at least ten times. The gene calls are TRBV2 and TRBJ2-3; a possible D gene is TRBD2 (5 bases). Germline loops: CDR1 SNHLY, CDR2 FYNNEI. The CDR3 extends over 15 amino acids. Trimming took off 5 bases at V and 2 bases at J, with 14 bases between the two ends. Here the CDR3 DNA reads TGTGCCAGCAGTAAGCGGACTTTTTTCACAGATACGCAGTATTTT. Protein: CASSKRTFFTDTQYF.

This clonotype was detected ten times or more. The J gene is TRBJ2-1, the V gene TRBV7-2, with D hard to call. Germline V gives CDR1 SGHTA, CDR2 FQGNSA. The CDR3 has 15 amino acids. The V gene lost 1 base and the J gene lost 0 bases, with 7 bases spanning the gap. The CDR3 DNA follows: TGTGCCAGCAGCTTAGAGAGGAGCTCCTACAATGAGCAGTTCTTC. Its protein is CASSLERSSYNEQFF.

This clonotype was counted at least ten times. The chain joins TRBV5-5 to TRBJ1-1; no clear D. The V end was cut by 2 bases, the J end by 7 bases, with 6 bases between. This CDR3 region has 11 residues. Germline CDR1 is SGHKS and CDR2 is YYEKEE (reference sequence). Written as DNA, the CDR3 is TGTGCCAGCAGCTTCGGGGATGAAGCTTTCTTT. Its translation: CASSFGDEAFF.

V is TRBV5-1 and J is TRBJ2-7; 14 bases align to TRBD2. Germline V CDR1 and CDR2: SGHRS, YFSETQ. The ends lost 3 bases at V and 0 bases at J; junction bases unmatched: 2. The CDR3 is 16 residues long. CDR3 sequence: CASSWGLAGASYEQYF. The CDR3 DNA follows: TGCGCCAGCAGCTGGGGACTAGCGGGAGCCTCCTACGAGCAGTACTTC.

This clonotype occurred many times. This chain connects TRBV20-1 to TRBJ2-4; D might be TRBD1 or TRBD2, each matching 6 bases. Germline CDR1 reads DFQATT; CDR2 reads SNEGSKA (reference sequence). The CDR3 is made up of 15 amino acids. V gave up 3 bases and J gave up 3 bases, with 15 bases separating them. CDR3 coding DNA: TGCAGTGCTAGGGGGGGCGGGAACGGCAAAAACATTCAGTACTTC. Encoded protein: CSARGGGNGKNIQYF.

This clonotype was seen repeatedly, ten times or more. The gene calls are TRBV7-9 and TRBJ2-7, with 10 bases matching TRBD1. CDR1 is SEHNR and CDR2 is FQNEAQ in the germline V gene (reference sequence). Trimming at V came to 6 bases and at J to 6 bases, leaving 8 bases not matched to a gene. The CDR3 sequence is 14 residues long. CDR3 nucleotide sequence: TGTGCCAGCAGGAAAAACCGGGACAGGGGCGAGCAGTACTTC. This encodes CASRKNRDRGEQYF.

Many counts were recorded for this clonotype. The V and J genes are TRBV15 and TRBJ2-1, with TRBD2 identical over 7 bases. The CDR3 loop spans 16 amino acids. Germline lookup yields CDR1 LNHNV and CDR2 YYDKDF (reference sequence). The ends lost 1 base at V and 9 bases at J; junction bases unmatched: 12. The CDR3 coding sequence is TGTGCCACCAGCAGAGCCGATGGACTAGGCCTCGTTGAGCAGTTCTTC. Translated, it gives CATSRADGLGLVEQFF.

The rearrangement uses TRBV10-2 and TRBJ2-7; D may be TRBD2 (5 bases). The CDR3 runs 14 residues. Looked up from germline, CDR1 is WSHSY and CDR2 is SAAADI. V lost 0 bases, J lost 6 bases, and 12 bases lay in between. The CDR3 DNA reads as TGCGCCAGCAGTGAGTCGGCGGAGGTTGGCGAGCAGTACTTC. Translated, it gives CASSESAEVGEQYF.

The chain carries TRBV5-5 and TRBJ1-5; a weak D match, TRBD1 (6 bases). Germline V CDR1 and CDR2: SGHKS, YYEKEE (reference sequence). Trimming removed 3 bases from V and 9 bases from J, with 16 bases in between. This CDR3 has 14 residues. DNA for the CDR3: TGTGCCAGCAGCTCGTTGGGGACATATGCGCCCCAGCATTTT. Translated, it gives CASSSLGTYAPQHF.

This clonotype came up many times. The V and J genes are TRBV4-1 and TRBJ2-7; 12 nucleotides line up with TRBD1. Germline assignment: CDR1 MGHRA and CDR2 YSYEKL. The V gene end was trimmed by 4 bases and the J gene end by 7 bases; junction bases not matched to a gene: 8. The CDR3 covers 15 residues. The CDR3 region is CASSRTGTGGWEQYF. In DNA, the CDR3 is TGCGCCAGCAGCCGAACTGGGACAGGGGGCTGGGAGCAGTACTTC.

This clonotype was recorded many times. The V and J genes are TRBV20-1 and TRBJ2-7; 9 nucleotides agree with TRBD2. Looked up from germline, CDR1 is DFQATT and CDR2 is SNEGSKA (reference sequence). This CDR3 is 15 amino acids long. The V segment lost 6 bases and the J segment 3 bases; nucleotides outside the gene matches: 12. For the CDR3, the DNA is TGCAGTGCCTTTACCCTAGCGGGACTAATCTACGAGCAGTACTTC. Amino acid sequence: CSAFTLAGLIYEQYF.

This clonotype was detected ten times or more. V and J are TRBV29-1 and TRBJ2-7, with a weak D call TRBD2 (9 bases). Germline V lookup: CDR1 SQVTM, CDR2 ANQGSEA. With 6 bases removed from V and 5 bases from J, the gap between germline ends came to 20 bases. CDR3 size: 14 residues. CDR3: CSVQGAGGPNEQYF. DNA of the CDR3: TGCAGCGTCCAGGGGGCGGGAGGGCCCAACGAGCAGTACTTC.

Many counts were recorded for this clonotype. This CDR3 is CASRYPGANVLTF. The CDR3 DNA reads TGTGCCAGCAGATATCCTGGGGCCAACGTCCTGACTTTC. The chain carries TRBV6-5 and TRBJ2-6; no firm D call. The CDR3 consists of 13 residues. V was pared by 6 bases and J by 2 bases, with 5 bases between. CDR1 MNHEY and CDR2 SVGAGI come from the germline V gene.

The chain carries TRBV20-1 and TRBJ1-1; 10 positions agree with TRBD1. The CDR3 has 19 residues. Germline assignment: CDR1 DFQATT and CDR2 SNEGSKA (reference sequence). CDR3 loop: CRGRDFRGRGQGVNTEAFF. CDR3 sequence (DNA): TGCAGGGGTAGAGATTTCAGAGGCCGCGGACAGGGGGTAAACACTGAAGCTTTCTTT.

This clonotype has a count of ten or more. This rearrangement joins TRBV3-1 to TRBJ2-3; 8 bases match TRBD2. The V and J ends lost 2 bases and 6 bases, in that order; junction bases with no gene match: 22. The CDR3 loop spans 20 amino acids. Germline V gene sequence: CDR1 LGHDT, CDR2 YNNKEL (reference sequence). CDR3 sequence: CASSQRDRGRPMGHADTQYF. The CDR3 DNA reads TGTGCCAGCAGCCAAAGGGATCGCGGGAGGCCCATGGGCCACGCGGATACGCAGTATTTT.

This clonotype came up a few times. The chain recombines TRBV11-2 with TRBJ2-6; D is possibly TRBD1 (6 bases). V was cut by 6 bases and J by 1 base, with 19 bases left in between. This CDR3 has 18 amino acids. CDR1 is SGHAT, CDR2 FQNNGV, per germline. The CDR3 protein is CASRELRSRGSGANVLTF. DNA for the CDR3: TGTGCCAGCAGAGAGCTCAGATCCAGGGGTTCTGGGGCCAACGTCCTGACTTTC.

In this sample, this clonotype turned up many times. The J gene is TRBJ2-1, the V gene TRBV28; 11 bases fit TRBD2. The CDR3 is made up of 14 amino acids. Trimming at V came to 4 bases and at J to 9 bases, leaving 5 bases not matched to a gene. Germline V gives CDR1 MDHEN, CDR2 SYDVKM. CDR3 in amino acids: CASSSGLAGLEQFF. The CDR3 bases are TGTGCCAGCAGTTCCGGACTAGCGGGTCTTGAGCAGTTCTTC.

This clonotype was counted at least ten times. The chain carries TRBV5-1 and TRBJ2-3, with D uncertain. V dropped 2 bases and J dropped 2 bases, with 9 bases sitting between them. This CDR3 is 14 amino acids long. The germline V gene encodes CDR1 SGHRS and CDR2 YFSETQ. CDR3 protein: CASSFKDPTDTQYF. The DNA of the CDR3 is TGCGCCAGCAGCTTCAAGGACCCCACAGATACGCAGTATTTT. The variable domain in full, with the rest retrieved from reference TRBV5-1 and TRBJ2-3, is KAGVTQTPRYLIKTRGQQVTLSCSPISGHRSVSWYQQTPGQGLQFLFEYFSETQRNKGNFPGRFSGRQFSNSRSEMNVSTLELGDSALYLCASSFKDPTDTQYFGPGTRLTVL.

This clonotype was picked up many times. DNA for the CDR3: TGTGCCAGCAGCCCAGGGACTAGCGGGCCAGAGACCCAGTACTTC. It translates to CASSPGTSGPETQYF. The chain uses TRBV5-5 and TRBJ2-5; 12 positions agree with TRBD2. The CDR3 is 15 amino acids. Germline values: CDR1 SGHKS, CDR2 YYEKEE (reference sequence). The ends lost 4 bases at V and 4 bases at J; junction bases unmatched: 5.

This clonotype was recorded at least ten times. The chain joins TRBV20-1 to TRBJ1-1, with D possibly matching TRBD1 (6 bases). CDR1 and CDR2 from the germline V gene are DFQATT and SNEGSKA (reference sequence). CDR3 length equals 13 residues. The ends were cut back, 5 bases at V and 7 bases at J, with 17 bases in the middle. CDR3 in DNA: TGCAGTGCTCCAGGGGTCAGGGGAGGTGAAGCTTTCTTT. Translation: CSAPGVRGGEAFF.

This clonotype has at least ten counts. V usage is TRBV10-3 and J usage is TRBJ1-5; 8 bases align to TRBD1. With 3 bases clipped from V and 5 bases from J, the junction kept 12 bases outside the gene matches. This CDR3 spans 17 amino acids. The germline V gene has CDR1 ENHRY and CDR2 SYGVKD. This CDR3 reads CAISDYGLVQGDQPQHF. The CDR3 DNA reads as TGTGCCATCAGTGATTACGGACTTGTACAGGGGGATCAGCCCCAGCATTTT.